This is a list of T cell receptor beta chains from one sample in a study of T cells in Graves' hyperthyroidism and ophthalmopathy. TCRdb called the multiplex PCR reads again in MiXCR, with one record for every CDR3 protein. Among roughly 420,000 distinct CDR3 sequences listed, roughly 13% were seen once. Specimen: blood. The receptor set was obtained from a young woman with Graves' hyperthyroidism. The CDR3 runs from the conserved cysteine through the conserved F or W. D genes are given only for firm matches. The size entry is marked missing in some rows and otherwise reads once, few, many or a size class.

cdr3_nt | cdr3_aa | d_call | clone_size | j_call | v_call
TGCAGCGTTGGGGGGCGGGATCGAGAGACCCAGTACTTC | CSVGGRDRETQYF | NA | many | TRBJ2-5 | TRBV29-1
TGTGCCAGCAGTTTAGGGGGAAGTCCCGACTATGGCTACACCTTC | CASSLGGSPDYGYTF | NA | many | TRBJ1-2 | TRBV28
TGTGCCAGCAGCTTGCCAAGTGGGACTAGCGGGAGAGGGTCCTACAATGAGCAGTTCTTC | CASSLPSGTSGRGSYNEQFF | TRBD2 | few | TRBJ2-1 | TRBV7-8
TGTGCCAGCAGCTTAGTAGCGGGAGGGCGGTCCTACGAGCAGTACTTC | CASSLVAGGRSYEQYF | TRBD2 | many | TRBJ2-7 | TRBV11-1
TGTGCCAGCACCCCGGGACTAGCGGGCTCCTACGAGCAGTACTTC | CASTPGLAGSYEQYF | TRBD2 | many | TRBJ2-7 | TRBV6-1
TGTGCCAGCAGTAAGTCGGACAGCACAGATACGCAGTATTTT | CASSKSDSTDTQYF | NA | many | TRBJ2-3 | TRBV6-1
TGTGCCAGCAGCGTAGTCACCGGGGAGCTGTTTTTT | CASSVVTGELFF | NA | NA | TRBJ2-2 | TRBV9
TGTGCCAGCTCACCCCTCCCCAGGGGCCAAGAGACCCAGTACTTC | CASSPLPRGQETQYF | NA | many | TRBJ2-5 | TRBV18
TGTGCCAGTAGTATTGGTAGTGGTGGGGCAAAGATGAACACTGAAGCTTTCTTT | CASSIGSGGAKMNTEAFF | NA | many | TRBJ1-1 | TRBV19
TGCAGTGCTAAACAGGGGATTGACTCTGGAAACACCATATATTTT | CSAKQGIDSGNTIYF | TRBD1 | few | TRBJ1-3 | TRBV20-1
TGTGCCACCAGCAGAGGGGGGGCCTCTAGCACAGATACGCAGTATTTT | CATSRGGASSTDTQYF | NA | many | TRBJ2-3 | TRBV15
TGCGCCAGCAGCCAAGGGAGGGTCACTAACTATGGCTACACCTTC | CASSQGRVTNYGYTF | NA | many | TRBJ1-2 | TRBV4-1
TGTGCCACCAGCAGAGTTGGCAGGCTGAACACTGAAGCTTTCTTT | CATSRVGRLNTEAFF | NA | many | TRBJ1-1 | TRBV15
TGTGCCAGCAGTAGGGATTCGCGGCGGCCCCAGCATTTT | CASSRDSRRPQHF | NA | many | TRBJ1-5 | TRBV6-2/TRBV6-3
TGTGCCAGCAGTTTAAATGAGCAGTTCTTC | CASSLNEQFF | NA | many | TRBJ2-1 | TRBV28
TGTGCCAGCAGTTGGGGGACAGGGTTGAACGAGCAGTACTTC | CASSWGTGLNEQYF | TRBD1 | few | TRBJ2-7 | TRBV6-5
TGTGCCAGCAGCCCCAGGGGGCGAAGAGAAGAAAAACTGTTTTTT | CASSPRGRREEKLFF | TRBD1 | NA | TRBJ1-4 | TRBV25-1
TGTGCCAGCACCCATTTGGGGGCCAACGTCCTGACTTTC | CASTHLGANVLTF | NA | NA | TRBJ2-6 | TRBV5-6
TGTGCCAGCAGTTTAGACGTTAGGGGAGAGACCCAGTACTTC | CASSLDVRGETQYF | NA | many | TRBJ2-5 | TRBV28
TGTGCCAGCAGCTTAAACCCGGGACAGGGGGCGGGCGAGCAGTACTTC | CASSLNPGQGAGEQYF | TRBD1 | many | TRBJ2-7 | TRBV7-9
TGTGCCAGCAATGGCCGGGACCTTTTTTCCGATAATTCACCCCTCCACTTT | CASNGRDLFSDNSPLHF | NA | NA | TRBJ1-6 | TRBV6-2/TRBV6-3
TGTGCCAGCAGTACCGCCCTAGCGGGAGGCGAGACCCAGTACTTC | CASSTALAGGETQYF | TRBD2 | many | TRBJ2-5 | TRBV12-3/TRBV12-4
TGTGCCACCAGTGGGGACGAGTTCTATGGCTACACCTTC | CATSGDEFYGYTF | NA | NA | TRBJ1-2 | TRBV24-1
TGTGCCAGCAGCACCCAACAGGGCCAAGAGACCCAGTACTTC | CASSTQQGQETQYF | NA | NA | TRBJ2-5 | TRBV7-9
TGCAGTGCTAGCTCGGGAGACTACCGGAAGCCCTACGAGCAGTACTTC | CSASSGDYRKPYEQYF | NA | many | TRBJ2-7 | TRBV20-1
TGTGCCAGCAGGGGTTTGTTTCACACTGAAGCTTTCTTT | CASRGLFHTEAFF | NA | many | TRBJ1-1 | TRBV2
TGCAGTGCTGGGGGACAGGGGGCGATCACCGGGGAGCTGTTTTTT | CSAGGQGAITGELFF | TRBD1 | few | TRBJ2-2 | TRBV20-1
TGTGCCAGCAGCCAAGATTTGCCCCAGACTGAAGCTTTCTTT | CASSQDLPQTEAFF | NA | many | TRBJ1-1 | TRBV3-1
TGTGCCAGCAGCCCTAGCTGGGGGTGGGCCACTGAAGCTTTCTTT | CASSPSWGWATEAFF | NA | many | TRBJ1-1 | TRBV7-2
TGTGCCAGCAGCGTAGCAGGGACAGATCAAAACTATGGCTACACCTTC | CASSVAGTDQNYGYTF | TRBD1 | many | TRBJ1-2 | TRBV9
TGTGCCAGCAGCTTTGTTAGGGGACCCGCCTACAATGAGCAGTTCTTC | CASSFVRGPAYNEQFF | NA | NA | TRBJ2-1 | TRBV11-2
TGCAGTGCTCCGAACCTAGCGGACTCCTACAATGAGCAGTTCTTC | CSAPNLADSYNEQFF | TRBD2 | many | TRBJ2-1 | TRBV20-1
TGCAGTGCTAGATCGACAGGAGGTCATAGCTACAATGAGCAGTTCTTC | CSARSTGGHSYNEQFF | NA | many | TRBJ2-1 | TRBV20-1
TGTGCCTGGAGTGTATCCTACCAAAACATTCAGTACTTC | CAWSVSYQNIQYF | NA | many | TRBJ2-4 | TRBV30
TGTGCCAGCAGCCACCATAGCGGGAGAGCCCACGAGCAGTACTTC | CASSHHSGRAHEQYF | TRBD2 | many | TRBJ2-7 | TRBV3-1